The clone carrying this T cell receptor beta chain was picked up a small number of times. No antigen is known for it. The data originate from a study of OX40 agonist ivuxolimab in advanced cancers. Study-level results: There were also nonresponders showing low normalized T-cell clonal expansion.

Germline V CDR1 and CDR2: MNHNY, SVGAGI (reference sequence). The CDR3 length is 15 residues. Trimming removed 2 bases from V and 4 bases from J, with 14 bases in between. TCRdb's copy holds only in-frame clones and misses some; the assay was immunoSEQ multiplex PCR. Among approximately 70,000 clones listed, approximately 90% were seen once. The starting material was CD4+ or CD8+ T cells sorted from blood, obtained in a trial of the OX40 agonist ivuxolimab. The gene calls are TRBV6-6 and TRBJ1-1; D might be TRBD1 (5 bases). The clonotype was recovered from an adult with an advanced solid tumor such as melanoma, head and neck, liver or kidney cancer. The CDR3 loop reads CASSYRRRGRTEAFF. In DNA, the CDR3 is TGTGCCAGCAGTTACAGGAGGAGGGGTCGCACTGAAGCTTTCTTT.